The 21 T cell receptor beta chains below all came from one sample that was sequenced in a study of blood T cell repertoires in COVID-19. The assay was immunoSEQ multiplex PCR, and TCRdb's table has in-frame clones only and misses some. The sample records about 190,000 clones, 82% being singletons. What was sequenced was peripheral blood. The receptors come from a woman aged 55 to 70 with COVID-19, enrolled during active disease.

The chain joins TRBV10-2 to TRBJ2-1; 8 bases are shared with TRBD2. The length of the CDR3 is 15 residues. The germline CDR1 and CDR2 sequences are WSHSY and SAAADI. Trimming at V came to 4 bases and at J to 7 bases, leaving 9 bases not matched to a gene. CDR3 nucleotides: TGCGCCAGCAGTGTGACGGGAGGGCCCGGGAATGAGCAGTTCTTC. This sequence encodes CASSVTGGPGNEQFF.

The chain carries TRBV28 and TRBJ2-2, with a weak D call TRBD2 (5 bases). CDR1 is MDHEN, CDR2 SYDVKM, per germline. V was clipped by 1 base and J by 5 bases, with 11 bases between them. This CDR3 has 15 residues. This CDR3 reads CASSLYRGRTGELFF. The CDR3 coding sequence is TGTGCCAGCAGTTTATACCGGGGTAGGACCGGGGAGCTGTTTTTT.

V gene TRBV4-3 combines with J gene TRBJ2-7; 10 bases map to TRBD2. Germline V lookup: CDR1 LGHNA, CDR2 YSLEER. The J segment lost 3 bases and the V segment lost 1 base, leaving 12 bases of the junction unmatched. The CDR3 sequence is 18 residues long. The CDR3 is CASSQARGLAVTHYEQYF. The DNA for the CDR3 is TGCGCCAGCAGCCAAGCACGTGGACTAGCGGTAACGCACTACGAGCAGTACTTC.

The V and J genes are TRBV7-9 and TRBJ2-1, with 7 bases aligning to TRBD2. The CDR3 is 16 amino acids. V was clipped by 4 bases and J by 0 bases; unmatched bases: 6. The germline V gene encodes CDR1 SEHNR and CDR2 FQNEAQ (reference sequence). The CDR3 protein is CASSWLAGGSYNEQFF. As DNA, the CDR3 is TGTGCCAGCAGCTGGTTAGCGGGTGGCTCCTACAATGAGCAGTTCTTC.

This sequence joins TRBV4-2 and TRBJ1-5; D may be TRBD1 (5 bases). This CDR3 comprises 15 residues. Germline-derived CDR1 and CDR2 are LGHNA and YNFKEQ. V was shortened by 1 base and J by 6 bases, with 13 bases between the two germline ends. The CDR3 sequence is CASSQAHGGGQPQHF. The CDR3 nucleotides are TGTGCCAGCAGCCAAGCACACGGGGGGGGTCAGCCCCAGCATTTT.

A single count supports this clone. The rearrangement links TRBV25-1 to TRBJ1-4, with D maybe TRBD1 (5 bases). Trimming stripped 2 bases from V and 8 bases from J, with 15 bases between. The CDR3 has 15 amino acids. Germline V CDR1 and CDR2: MGHDK, SYGVNS. CDR3 nucleotides: TGTGCCAGCAGTGAAGGGAAGGGGTTTGACGAAAAACTGTTTTTT. It yields the protein CASSEGKGFDEKLFF.

J is TRBJ1-2 and V is TRBV9, with 8 bases identical to TRBD1. The CDR3 runs 16 residues. Trimming cost V 1 base and J 8 bases; bases outside gene matches: 13. The V gene's germline CDR1 is SGDLS and CDR2 YYNGEE. The CDR3 sequence: CASSVNPQGQGAGYTF. CDR3 DNA: TGTGCCAGCAGCGTAAATCCCCAGGGGCAGGGGGCGGGCTACACCTTC.

J is TRBJ2-1 and V is TRBV7-2, with 9 positions matching TRBD2. Germline V lookup: CDR1 SGHTA, CDR2 FQGNSA. Trimming cost V 5 bases and J 13 bases; bases outside gene matches: 6. CDR3 length equals 12 residues. The CDR3 coding sequence is TGTGCCAGCAGCCAAGCGGGGGGCTTTCAGTTCTTC. Protein: CASSQAGGFQFF.

The chain couples TRBV30 to TRBJ2-7; maybe TRBD1 (6 bases). Germline-derived CDR1 and CDR2 are GTSNPN and SVGIG (reference sequence). The germline V and J ends were trimmed by 5 bases and 0 bases, with 14 bases remaining between them. This CDR3 spans 14 amino acids. CDR3: CAWGDGQSSYEQYF. CDR3 in DNA: TGTGCCTGGGGAGACGGACAGAGCTCCTACGAGCAGTACTTC.

V and J are TRBV6-5 and TRBJ1-1; D call uncertain. This CDR3 comprises 13 residues. Trimming removed 6 bases from V and 0 bases from J, with 8 bases in between. Germline CDR1 reads MNHEY; CDR2 reads SVGAGI. The CDR3, as DNA: TGTGCCAGCAGGAACGGGGTGAACACTGAAGCTTTCTTT. Protein sequence: CASRNGVNTEAFF.

This clone occurred once. Other nucleotide sequences in the sample specify the same CDR3. J is TRBJ1-6 and V is TRBV7-2; 8 nucleotides line up with TRBD1. With 5 bases clipped from V and 5 bases from J, the junction kept 2 bases outside the gene matches. The CDR3 has 14 amino acids. CDR1 and CDR2 (germline): SGHTA, FQGNSA. CDR3 DNA: TGTGCCAGCAGCCGGGACAGGAATAATTCACCCCTCCACTTT. The encoded protein is CASSRDRNNSPLHF.

This clone has only one observation. This chain uses TRBV24-1 with TRBJ2-1; TRBD1 agrees at 8 bases. V lost 3 bases, J lost 6 bases, and 3 bases stayed unmatched. CDR3 length equals 14 residues. Germline CDR1 and CDR2: KGHDR and SFDVKD. CDR3 sequence reads: CATSDVTGVNEQFF. The CDR3 coding sequence is TGTGCCACCAGTGATGTGACAGGGGTCAATGAGCAGTTCTTC.

This chain uses TRBV19 with TRBJ2-1; 10 bases are shared with TRBD1. From germline, CDR1 is LNHDA and CDR2 SQIVND (reference sequence). J lost 7 bases, V lost 7 bases, and 16 bases had no gene match. CDR3 length equals 17 residues. In DNA, the CDR3 is TGTGCCAGTACCTCCCCTCGGACAGGGGGGTTGCGAAATGAGCAGTTCTTC. It codes for CASTSPRTGGLRNEQFF.

J is TRBJ2-5 and V is TRBV15; 10 bases fit TRBD1. With 3 bases clipped from V and 4 bases from J, the junction kept 8 bases outside the gene matches. The germline CDR1 and CDR2 sequences are LNHNV and YYDKDF (reference sequence). This CDR3 is 16 amino acids long. CDR3 sequence (DNA): TGTGCCACCAGCAGCAGGACAGGGGGGTCGAGAGAGACCCAGTACTTC. It specifies CATSSRTGGSRETQYF.

The chain recombines TRBV5-1 with TRBJ1-4; 11 bases are shared with TRBD1. V trimming: 5 bases; J trimming: 7 bases; junction bases outside the gene matches: 10. Per germline, CDR1 SGHRS and CDR2 YFSETQ. The CDR3 length is 16 residues. The CDR3 coding sequence is TGCGCCAGCAGTCCAATTGGGGGGACAGGGGGTGAAAAACTGTTTTTT. Amino acids: CASSPIGGTGGEKLFF.

The genes are TRBV5-1 and TRBJ1-4, with unresolved D. V lost 1 base and J lost 4, with 8 bases in between. The length of the CDR3 is 14 residues. Germline-derived CDR1 and CDR2 are SGHRS and YFSETQ. Here the CDR3 reads CASSLNSGNEKLFF. In DNA, the CDR3 is TGCGCCAGCAGCTTGAACAGCGGTAATGAAAAACTGTTTTTT.

The V call is TRBV19, the J call TRBJ2-5; D is possibly TRBD2 (6 bases). The CDR3 loop spans 15 amino acids. V was trimmed by 5 bases and J by 2 bases, leaving 15 bases between them. The germline gives CDR1 LNHDA, CDR2 SQIVND (reference sequence). The CDR3 loop reads CASSLGTHAQETQYF. The CDR3, as DNA: TGTGCCAGTAGTCTCGGGACTCATGCTCAAGAGACCCAGTACTTC.

The chain is built from TRBV23-1 and TRBJ1-1; 12 bases align to TRBD1. TRBV23-1 is an open reading frame whose function is uncertain. The CDR3 sequence is 16 residues long. V lost 4 bases and J lost 1; bases outside the gene matches: 4. CDR3 DNA: TGCGCCAGCAGTCCGGGACAGGGGGCGAGGAACACTGAAGCTTTCTTT. Residues: CASSPGQGARNTEAFF.

This chain joins TRBV6-5 and TRBJ2-1; weak D call: TRBD1 (6 bases). The CDR3 is 14 residues long. V lost 0 bases, J lost 12 bases, and 15 bases lay in between. Germline values: CDR1 MNHEY, CDR2 SVGAGI. This chain's CDR3 is CASSYSRNRDTQFF. CDR3 nucleotide sequence: TGTGCCAGCAGTTACTCACGAAACAGGGATACGCAGTTCTTC.

V is TRBV7-9 and J is TRBJ2-3; tentatively, D is TRBD1 (6 bases). This CDR3 is built from 17 residues. Trimming took 5 bases from V and 2 from J, leaving 20 bases between them. Germline V lookup: CDR1 SEHNR, CDR2 FQNEAQ (reference sequence). In DNA, the CDR3 is TGTGCCAGCAGCGCTACCGGGACACCATCTCTCACAGATACGCAGTATTTT. It codes for CASSATGTPSLTDTQYF.

The chain has TRBV21-1 and TRBJ1-1; the table assigns TRBD1, which was not confirmed against the DNA. TRBV21-1 is given as a pseudogene. The CDR3 length is 15 residues. The CDR3 sequence is CASSKAETGHTEAFF. CDR3 nucleotide sequence: TGTGCCAGCAGCAAAGCGGAGACAGGGCATACTGAAGCTTTCTTT.